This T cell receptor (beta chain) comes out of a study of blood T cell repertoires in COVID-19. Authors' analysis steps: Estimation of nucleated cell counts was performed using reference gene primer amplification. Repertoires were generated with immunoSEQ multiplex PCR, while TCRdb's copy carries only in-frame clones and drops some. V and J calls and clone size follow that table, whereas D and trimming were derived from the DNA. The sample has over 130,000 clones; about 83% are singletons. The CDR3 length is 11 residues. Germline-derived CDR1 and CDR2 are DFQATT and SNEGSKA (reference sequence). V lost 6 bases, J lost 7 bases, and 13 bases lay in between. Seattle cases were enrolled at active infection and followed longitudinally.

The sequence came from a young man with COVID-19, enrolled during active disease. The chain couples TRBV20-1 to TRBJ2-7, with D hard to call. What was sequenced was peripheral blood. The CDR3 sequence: CSARNPVEQYF. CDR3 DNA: TGCAGTGCCAGAAATCCGGTTGAGCAGTACTTC.